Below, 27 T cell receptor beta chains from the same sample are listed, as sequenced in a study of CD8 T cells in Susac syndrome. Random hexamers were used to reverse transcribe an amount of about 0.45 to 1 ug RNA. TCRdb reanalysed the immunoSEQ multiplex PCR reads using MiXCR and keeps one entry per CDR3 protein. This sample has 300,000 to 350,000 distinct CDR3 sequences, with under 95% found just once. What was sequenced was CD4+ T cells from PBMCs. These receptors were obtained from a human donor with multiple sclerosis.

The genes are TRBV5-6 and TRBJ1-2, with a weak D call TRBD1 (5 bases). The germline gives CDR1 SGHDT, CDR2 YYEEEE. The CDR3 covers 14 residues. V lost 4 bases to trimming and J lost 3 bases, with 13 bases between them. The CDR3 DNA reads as TGTGCCAGCAGCATGGGGCGGATGTACTATGGCTACACCTTC. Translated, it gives CASSMGRMYYGYTF.

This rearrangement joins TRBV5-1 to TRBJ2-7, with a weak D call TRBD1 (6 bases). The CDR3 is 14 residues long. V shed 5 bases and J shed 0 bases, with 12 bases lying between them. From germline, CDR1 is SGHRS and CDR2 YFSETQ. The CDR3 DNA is TGCGCCAGCAGTCCGGACAGTTTCTCCTACGAGCAGTACTTC. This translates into CASSPDSFSYEQYF.

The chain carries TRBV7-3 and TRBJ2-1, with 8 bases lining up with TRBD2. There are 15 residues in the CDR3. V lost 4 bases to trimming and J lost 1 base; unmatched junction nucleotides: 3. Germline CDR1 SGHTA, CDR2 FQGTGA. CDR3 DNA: TGTGCCAGCAGCTACTCTAGCGGGTCCTACAATGAGCAGTTCTTC. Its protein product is CASSYSSGSYNEQFF.

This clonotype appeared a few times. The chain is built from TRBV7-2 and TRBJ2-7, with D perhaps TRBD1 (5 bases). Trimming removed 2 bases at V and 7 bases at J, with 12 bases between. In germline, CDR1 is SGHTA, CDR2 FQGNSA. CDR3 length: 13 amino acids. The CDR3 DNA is TGTGCCAGCAGCTTAAGGGGTGGCTTGGAGCAGTACTTC. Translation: CASSLRGGLEQYF.

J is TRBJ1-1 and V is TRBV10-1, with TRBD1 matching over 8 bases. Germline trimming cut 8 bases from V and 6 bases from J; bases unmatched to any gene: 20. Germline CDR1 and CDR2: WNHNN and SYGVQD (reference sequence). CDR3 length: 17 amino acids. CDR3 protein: CASGIGQGTLNGAEAFF. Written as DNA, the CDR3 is TGCGCCAGCGGGATCGGACAGGGCACTTTGAACGGGGCTGAAGCTTTCTTT.

The CDR3 DNA sequence: TGTGCCAGCAGCCCCGAGCAGTATATGAACACTGAAGCTTTCTTT. Protein sequence: CASSPEQYMNTEAFF. V usage is TRBV5-6 and J usage is TRBJ1-1; D gene uncertain. Germline-derived CDR1 and CDR2 are SGHDT and YYEEEE. CDR3 length: 15 amino acids. V lost 4 bases, J lost 0 bases, and 13 bases lay in between.

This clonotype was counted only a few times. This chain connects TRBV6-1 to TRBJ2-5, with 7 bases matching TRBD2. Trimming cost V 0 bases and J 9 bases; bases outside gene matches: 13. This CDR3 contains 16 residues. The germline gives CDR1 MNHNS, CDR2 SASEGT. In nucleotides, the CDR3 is TGTGCCAGCAGTGAAGCGCGGGCGGGGGACCAAGGAGCCCAGTACTTC. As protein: CASSEARAGDQGAQYF.

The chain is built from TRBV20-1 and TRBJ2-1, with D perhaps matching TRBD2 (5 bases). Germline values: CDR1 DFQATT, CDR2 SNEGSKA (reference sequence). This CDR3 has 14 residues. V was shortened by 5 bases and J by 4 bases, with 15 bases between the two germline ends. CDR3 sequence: CSASSSPSYNEQFF. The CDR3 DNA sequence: TGCAGTGCTTCTAGCAGCCCCTCATACAATGAGCAGTTCTTC.

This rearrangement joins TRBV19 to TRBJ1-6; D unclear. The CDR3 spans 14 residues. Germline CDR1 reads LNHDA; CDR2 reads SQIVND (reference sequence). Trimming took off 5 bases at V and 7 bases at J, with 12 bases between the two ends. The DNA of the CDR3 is TGTGCCAGTAGTGCCGGGATCGCGAATTCACCCCTCCACTTT. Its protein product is CASSAGIANSPLHF.

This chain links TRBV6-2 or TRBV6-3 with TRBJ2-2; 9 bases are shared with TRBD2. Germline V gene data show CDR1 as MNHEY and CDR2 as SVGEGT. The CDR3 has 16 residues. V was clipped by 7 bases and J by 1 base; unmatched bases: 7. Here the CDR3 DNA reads TGTGCCAGCAAAATAGCGGGGGCCCAGAACACCGGGGAGCTGTTTTTT. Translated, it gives CASKIAGAQNTGELFF.

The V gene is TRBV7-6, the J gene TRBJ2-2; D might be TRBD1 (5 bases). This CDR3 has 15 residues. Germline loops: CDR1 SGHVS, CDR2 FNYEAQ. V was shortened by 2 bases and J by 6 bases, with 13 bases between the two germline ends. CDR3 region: CASSLSQGRAGELFF. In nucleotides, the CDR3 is TGTGCCAGCAGCTTAAGTCAGGGCCGAGCCGGGGAGCTGTTTTTT.

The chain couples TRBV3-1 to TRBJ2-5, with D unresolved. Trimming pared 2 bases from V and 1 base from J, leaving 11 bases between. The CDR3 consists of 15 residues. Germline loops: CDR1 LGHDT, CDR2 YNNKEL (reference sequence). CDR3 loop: CASSQSGLGQETQYF. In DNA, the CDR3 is TGTGCCAGCAGCCAATCCGGCTTAGGCCAAGAGACCCAGTACTTC.

The DNA of the CDR3 is TGCAGCGTTGAAGATCTTCAGGGACCGGGCTATGGCTACACCTTC. Its translation: CSVEDLQGPGYGYTF. This chain uses TRBV29-1 with TRBJ1-2, with D possibly being TRBD1 (5 bases). From germline, CDR1 is SQVTM and CDR2 ANQGSEA. The V gene lost 0 bases and the J gene lost 4 bases, with 15 bases spanning the gap. The CDR3 is 15 residues long.

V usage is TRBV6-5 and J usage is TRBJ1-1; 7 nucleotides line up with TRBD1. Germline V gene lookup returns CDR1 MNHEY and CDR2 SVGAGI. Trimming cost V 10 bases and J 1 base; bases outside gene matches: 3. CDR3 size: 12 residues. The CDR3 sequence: CATGQANTEAFF. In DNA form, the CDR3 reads TGTGCCACCGGACAGGCGAACACTGAAGCTTTCTTT.

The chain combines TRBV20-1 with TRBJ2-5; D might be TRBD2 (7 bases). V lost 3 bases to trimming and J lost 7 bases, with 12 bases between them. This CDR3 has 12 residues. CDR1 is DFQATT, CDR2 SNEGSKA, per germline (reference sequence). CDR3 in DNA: TGCAGTGCTAGTGGGGGGGCCGGGACCCAGTACTTC. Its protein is CSASGGAGTQYF.

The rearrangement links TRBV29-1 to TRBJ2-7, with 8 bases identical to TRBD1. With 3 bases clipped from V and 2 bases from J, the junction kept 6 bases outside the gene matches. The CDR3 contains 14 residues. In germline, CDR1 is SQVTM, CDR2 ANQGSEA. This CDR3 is CSVEQGAQTYEQYF. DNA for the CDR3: TGCAGCGTTGAGCAGGGGGCCCAGACCTACGAGCAGTACTTC.

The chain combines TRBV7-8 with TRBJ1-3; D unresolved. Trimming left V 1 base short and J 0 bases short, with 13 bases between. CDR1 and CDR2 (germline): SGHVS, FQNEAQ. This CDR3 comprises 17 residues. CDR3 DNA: TGTGCCAGCAGCTTAGGGGCCAGCCCTCTCTCTGGAAACACCATATATTTT. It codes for CASSLGASPLSGNTIYF.

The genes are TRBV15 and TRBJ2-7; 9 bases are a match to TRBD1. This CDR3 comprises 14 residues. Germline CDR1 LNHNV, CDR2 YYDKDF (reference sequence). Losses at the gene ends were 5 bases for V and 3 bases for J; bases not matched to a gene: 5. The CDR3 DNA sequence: TGTGCCACCAGCCGGGGGACAGGGATCTACGAGCAGTACTTC. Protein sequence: CATSRGTGIYEQYF. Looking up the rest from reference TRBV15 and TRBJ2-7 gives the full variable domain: DAMVIQNPRYQVTQFGKPVTLSCSQTLNHNVMYWYQQKSSQAPKLLFHYYDKDFNNEADTPDNFQSRRPNTSFCFLDIRSPGLGDTAMYLCATSRGTGIYEQYFGPGTRLTVT.

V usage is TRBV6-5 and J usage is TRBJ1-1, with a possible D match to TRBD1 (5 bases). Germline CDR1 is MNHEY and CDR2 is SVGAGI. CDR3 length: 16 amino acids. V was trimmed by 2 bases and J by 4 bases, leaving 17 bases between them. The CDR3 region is CASSYRVNKGTTEAFF. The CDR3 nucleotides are TGTGCCAGCAGTTACAGGGTTAATAAGGGGACCACTGAAGCTTTCTTT.

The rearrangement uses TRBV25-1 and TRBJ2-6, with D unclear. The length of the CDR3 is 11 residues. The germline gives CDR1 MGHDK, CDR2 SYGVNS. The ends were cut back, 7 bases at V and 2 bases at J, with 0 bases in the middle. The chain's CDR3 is CASTGANVLTF. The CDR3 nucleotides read TGTGCCAGCACTGGGGCCAACGTCCTGACTTTC.

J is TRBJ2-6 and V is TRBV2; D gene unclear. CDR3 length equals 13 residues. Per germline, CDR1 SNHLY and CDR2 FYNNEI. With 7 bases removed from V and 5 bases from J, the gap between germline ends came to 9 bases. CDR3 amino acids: CASTQVRANVLTF. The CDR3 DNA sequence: TGTGCCAGCACTCAGGTCCGGGCCAACGTCCTGACTTTC. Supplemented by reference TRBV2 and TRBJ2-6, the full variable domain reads EPEVTQTPSHQVTQMGQEVILRCVPISNHLYFYWYRQILGQKVEFLVSFYNNEISEKSEIFDDQFSVERPDGSNFTLKIRSTKLEDSAMYFCASTQVRANVLTFGAGSRLTVL.

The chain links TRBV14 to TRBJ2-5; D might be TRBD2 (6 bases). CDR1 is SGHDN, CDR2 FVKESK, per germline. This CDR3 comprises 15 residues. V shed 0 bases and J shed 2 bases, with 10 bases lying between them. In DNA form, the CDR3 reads TGTGCCAGCAGCCAAGATCGGGGGATTCAAGAGACCCAGTACTTC. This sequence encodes CASSQDRGIQETQYF.

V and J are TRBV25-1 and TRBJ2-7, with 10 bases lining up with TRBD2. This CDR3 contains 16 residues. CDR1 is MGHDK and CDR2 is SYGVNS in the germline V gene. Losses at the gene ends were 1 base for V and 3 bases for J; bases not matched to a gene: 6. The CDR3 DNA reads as TGTGCCAGCAGTGAATTGGTGGCTAGCGGGAGCTACGAGCAGTACTTC. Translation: CASSELVASGSYEQYF.

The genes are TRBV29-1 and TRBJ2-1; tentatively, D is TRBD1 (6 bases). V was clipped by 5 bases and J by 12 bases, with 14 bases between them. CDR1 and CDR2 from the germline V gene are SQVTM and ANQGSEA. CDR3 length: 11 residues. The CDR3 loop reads CSVQTGLGQFF. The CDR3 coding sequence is TGCAGCGTTCAAACAGGGCTAGGGCAGTTCTTC.

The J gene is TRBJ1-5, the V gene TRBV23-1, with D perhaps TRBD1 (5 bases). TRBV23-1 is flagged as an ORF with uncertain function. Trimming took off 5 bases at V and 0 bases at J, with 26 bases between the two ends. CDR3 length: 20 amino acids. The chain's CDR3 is CASSSLVYQGGIYSNQPQHF. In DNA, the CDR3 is TGCGCCAGCAGTTCCCTCGTCTATCAGGGAGGGATCTATAGCAATCAGCCCCAGCATTTT.

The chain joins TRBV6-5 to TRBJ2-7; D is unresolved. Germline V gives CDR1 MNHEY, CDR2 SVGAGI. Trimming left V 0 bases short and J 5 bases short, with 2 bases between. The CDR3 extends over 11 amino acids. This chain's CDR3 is CASSYSHEQYF. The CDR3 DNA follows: TGTGCCAGCAGTTACTCGCACGAGCAGTACTTC.

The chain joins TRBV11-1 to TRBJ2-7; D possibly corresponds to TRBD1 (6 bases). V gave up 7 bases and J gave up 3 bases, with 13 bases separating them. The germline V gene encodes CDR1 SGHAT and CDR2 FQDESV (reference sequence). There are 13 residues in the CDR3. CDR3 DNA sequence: TGTGCCAGCAAACGGGACACCAACTACGAGCAGTACTTC. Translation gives CASKRDTNYEQYF.